Following are 18 T cell receptor beta chains from one sample sequenced in a study of cytomegalovirus exposure and HLA in healthy donors. PCR used 60 Vbeta primers and 13 Jbeta primers. Generated by immunoSEQ multiplex PCR, the TCRdb table keeps only in-frame clones and is missing some. The sample lists approximately 91,000 clones, around 68% occurring once. Sequenced material: PBMCs. The source is a female donor in good health and CMV-seronegative.

About this clone itself: Other DNA sequences of this sample code for an identical CDR3. The V call is TRBV5-4, the J call TRBJ1-1; TRBD1 matches at 11 bases. After removal of 4 bases from V and 5 bases from J, the junction contained 7 bases not matched to a gene. The germline V gene has CDR1 SGHNT and CDR2 YYREEE (reference sequence). There are 15 residues in the CDR3. The CDR3 sequence: CASSLAGTGGTEAFF. The CDR3 DNA is TGTGCCAGCAGCCTAGCCGGGACAGGGGGAACTGAAGCTTTCTTT.

J is TRBJ2-1 and V is TRBV7-9, with TRBD1 as a possible D gene (6 bases). V was cut by 8 bases and J by 4 bases, with 15 bases left in between. This CDR3 has 14 residues. Germline lookup yields CDR1 SEHNR and CDR2 FQNEAQ (reference sequence). CDR3 sequence (DNA): TGTGCCAGCCGGCTCGGGACATATTACAATGAGCAGTTCTTC. Residues: CASRLGTYYNEQFF.

This clone has just one count. V is TRBV7-9 and J is TRBJ1-2, with D tentatively TRBD1 (5 bases). Trimming removed 0 bases from V and 0 bases from J, with 11 bases in between. CDR3 length: 16 amino acids. The germline V gene encodes CDR1 SEHNR and CDR2 FQNEAQ (reference sequence). DNA of the CDR3: TGTGCCAGCAGCTTAGCGAGACAGACTGCTAACTATGGCTACACCTTC. This translates into CASSLARQTANYGYTF.

The rearrangement joins TRBV5-6 to TRBJ2-3, with 12 bases that match TRBD1. The V gene end was trimmed by 5 bases and the J gene end by 4 bases; junction bases not matched to a gene: 8. Germline V lookup: CDR1 SGHDT, CDR2 YYEEEE. CDR3 length equals 16 residues. The CDR3 DNA reads as TGTGCCAGCAGTTTGCCGGGACAGGGGGCTGCAGATACGCAGTATTTT. This sequence encodes CASSLPGQGAADTQYF.

J is TRBJ2-1 and V is TRBV2; 7 nucleotides match TRBD2. J gave up 4 bases and V 6 bases, and 3 bases lay outside the gene matches. The CDR3 spans 13 residues. CDR1 is SNHLY and CDR2 is FYNNEI in the germline V gene. The CDR3 DNA is TGTGCCAGCAGGGATAGCGGGTACAATGAGCAGTTCTTC. Protein sequence: CASRDSGYNEQFF.

The chain carries TRBV19 and TRBJ1-2; 8 positions agree with TRBD1. V lost 5 bases, J lost 6 bases, and 11 bases stayed unmatched. The germline V gene encodes CDR1 LNHDA and CDR2 SQIVND (reference sequence). The CDR3 extends over 15 amino acids. The CDR3 DNA sequence: TGTGCCAGTAGTCGAGGGACAGGAAACTTCAATGGCTACACCTTC. The encoded protein is CASSRGTGNFNGYTF. Full variable domain (rest looked up from reference TRBV19 and TRBJ1-2): DGGITQSPKYLFRKEGQNVTLSCEQNLNHDAMYWYRQDPGQGLRLIYYSQIVNDFQKGDIAEGYSVSREKKESFPLTVTSAQKNPTAFYLCASSRGTGNFNGYTFGSGTRLTVV.

In this sample, this clone turned up a few times. The chain couples TRBV9 to TRBJ2-7; 8 nucleotides align to TRBD1. V shed 0 bases and J 0 bases; nucleotides not matched to a gene: 8. The CDR3 runs 17 residues. Germline V gene sequence: CDR1 SGDLS, CDR2 YYNGEE. In nucleotides, the CDR3 is TGTGCCAGCAGCGTAGCCAAGACAGGGGAACGCTCCTACGAGCAGTACTTC. It translates to CASSVAKTGERSYEQYF.

This chain uses TRBV10-1 with TRBJ2-7; 8 nucleotides match TRBD1. This CDR3 region has 12 residues. V shed 6 bases and J 5 bases; nucleotides not matched to a gene: 3. Germline V gives CDR1 WNHNN, CDR2 SYGVQD (reference sequence). CDR3 coding DNA: TGCGCCAGCAGCGGCAGGGGGCACGAGCAGTACTTC. Amino acids: CASSGRGHEQYF.

Here the CDR3 DNA reads TGTGCCAGCAGCCTGGGACAGGGAGAGGGCACTGAAGCTTTCTTT. Translating it yields CASSLGQGEGTEAFF. The chain joins TRBV5-8 to TRBJ1-1; 9 nucleotides agree with TRBD1. CDR1 SGHTS and CDR2 YDEGEE come from the germline V gene. J lost 4 bases, V lost 4 bases, and 8 bases had no gene match. This CDR3 has 15 amino acids.

The rearrangement uses TRBV19 and TRBJ1-5; perhaps TRBD1 as D (6 bases). Germline assignment: CDR1 LNHDA and CDR2 SQIVND (reference sequence). The length of the CDR3 is 13 residues. With 5 bases removed from V and 5 bases from J, the gap between germline ends came to 10 bases. The chain's CDR3 is CASSLQGYQPQHF. Here the CDR3 DNA reads TGTGCCAGTAGTTTACAGGGTTATCAGCCCCAGCATTTT.

V is TRBV19 and J is TRBJ1-1, with 7 bases lining up with TRBD1. CDR1 is LNHDA and CDR2 is SQIVND in the germline V gene (reference sequence). With V trimmed by 3 bases and J by 0 bases, 13 bases remained unmatched. This CDR3 has 18 amino acids. CDR3 residues: CASSIPYRGHHMNTEAFF. The CDR3 nucleotides are TGTGCCAGTAGTATCCCTTATAGGGGGCATCATATGAACACTGAAGCTTTCTTT.

In its sample, this clone was seen once. The rearrangement joins TRBV28 to TRBJ2-1, with TRBD2 matching 8 bases. The CDR3 totals 14 residues. V dropped 4 bases and J dropped 2; count of bases not matched to a gene: 1. The germline V gene encodes CDR1 MDHEN and CDR2 SYDVKM. The CDR3: CASSSGGPYNEQFF. The CDR3, as DNA: TGTGCCAGCAGTTCGGGGGGGCCCTACAATGAGCAGTTCTTC.

This clone turned up a few times. This chain links TRBV4-3 with TRBJ1-3; maybe TRBD1 (5 bases). The CDR3 spans 14 residues. V lost 0 bases, J lost 2 bases, and 5 bases lay in between. CDR1 and CDR2 from the germline V gene are LGHNA and YSLEER. The CDR3 DNA reads TGCGCCAGCAGCCAAGACAGGGCTGGAAACACCATATATTTT. It codes for CASSQDRAGNTIYF.

The chain is built from TRBV7-2 and TRBJ2-2; 14 bases line up with TRBD2. The CDR3 spans 18 residues. CDR1 is SGHTA, CDR2 FQGNSA, per germline. V shed 5 bases and J 6 bases; nucleotides not matched to a gene: 11. CDR3 amino acids: CASSPTSGGAVLSGELFF. CDR3 coding DNA: TGTGCCAGCAGCCCGACTAGCGGGGGGGCGGTACTCTCCGGGGAGCTGTTTTTT.

This sequence joins TRBV9 and TRBJ1-1; tentative D call: TRBD1 (6 bases). Germline CDR1 and CDR2: SGDLS and YYNGEE. This CDR3 comprises 15 residues. V was shortened by 4 bases and J by 3 bases, with 16 bases between the two germline ends. The CDR3 DNA reads as TGTGCCAGCAGCCCCTACAGGGAAGGGTACACTGAAGCTTTCTTT. Protein: CASSPYREGYTEAFF.

This clone was observed once. An end of the junction does not agree with germline; a read error may underlie this. This chain joins TRBV4-1 and TRBJ2-7; TRBD2 matches 10 bases. The CDR3 is made up of 17 amino acids. CDR1 and CDR2 (germline): MGHRA, YSYEKL. CDR3 sequence reads: CVSSQGRGLAVAYEQYF. The CDR3 nucleotides read TGCGTCAGCAGCCAAGGCAGAGGACTAGCGGTCGCCTACGAGCAGTACTTC.

This clone has just one count. The chain couples TRBV7-9 to TRBJ2-1, with D possibly being TRBD1 (6 bases). The CDR3 is 15 residues long. CDR1 and CDR2 (germline): SEHNR, FQNEAQ (reference sequence). V lost 3 bases and J 0 bases, leaving 9 bases between the germline ends. The CDR3 here is CASSFNRVSYNEQFF. The CDR3 region has the DNA TGTGCCAGCAGCTTCAACAGGGTCTCCTACAATGAGCAGTTCTTC.

The chain recombines TRBV28 with TRBJ1-3, with 9 nucleotides matching TRBD1. V trimming: 10 bases; J trimming: 6 bases; junction bases outside the gene matches: 13. This CDR3 has 15 amino acids. Germline values: CDR1 MDHEN, CDR2 SYDVKM. CDR3 sequence reads: CATIPVTGGTNTIYF. The CDR3 DNA is TGTGCCACCATCCCCGTCACAGGGGGCACAAACACCATATATTTT. Looking up the rest from reference TRBV28 and TRBJ1-3 gives the full variable domain: DVKVTQSSRYLVKRTGEKVFLECVQDMDHENMFWYRQDPGLGLRLIYFSYDVKMKEKGDIPEGYSVSREKKERFSLILESASTNQTSMYLCATIPVTGGTNTIYFGEGSWLTVV.